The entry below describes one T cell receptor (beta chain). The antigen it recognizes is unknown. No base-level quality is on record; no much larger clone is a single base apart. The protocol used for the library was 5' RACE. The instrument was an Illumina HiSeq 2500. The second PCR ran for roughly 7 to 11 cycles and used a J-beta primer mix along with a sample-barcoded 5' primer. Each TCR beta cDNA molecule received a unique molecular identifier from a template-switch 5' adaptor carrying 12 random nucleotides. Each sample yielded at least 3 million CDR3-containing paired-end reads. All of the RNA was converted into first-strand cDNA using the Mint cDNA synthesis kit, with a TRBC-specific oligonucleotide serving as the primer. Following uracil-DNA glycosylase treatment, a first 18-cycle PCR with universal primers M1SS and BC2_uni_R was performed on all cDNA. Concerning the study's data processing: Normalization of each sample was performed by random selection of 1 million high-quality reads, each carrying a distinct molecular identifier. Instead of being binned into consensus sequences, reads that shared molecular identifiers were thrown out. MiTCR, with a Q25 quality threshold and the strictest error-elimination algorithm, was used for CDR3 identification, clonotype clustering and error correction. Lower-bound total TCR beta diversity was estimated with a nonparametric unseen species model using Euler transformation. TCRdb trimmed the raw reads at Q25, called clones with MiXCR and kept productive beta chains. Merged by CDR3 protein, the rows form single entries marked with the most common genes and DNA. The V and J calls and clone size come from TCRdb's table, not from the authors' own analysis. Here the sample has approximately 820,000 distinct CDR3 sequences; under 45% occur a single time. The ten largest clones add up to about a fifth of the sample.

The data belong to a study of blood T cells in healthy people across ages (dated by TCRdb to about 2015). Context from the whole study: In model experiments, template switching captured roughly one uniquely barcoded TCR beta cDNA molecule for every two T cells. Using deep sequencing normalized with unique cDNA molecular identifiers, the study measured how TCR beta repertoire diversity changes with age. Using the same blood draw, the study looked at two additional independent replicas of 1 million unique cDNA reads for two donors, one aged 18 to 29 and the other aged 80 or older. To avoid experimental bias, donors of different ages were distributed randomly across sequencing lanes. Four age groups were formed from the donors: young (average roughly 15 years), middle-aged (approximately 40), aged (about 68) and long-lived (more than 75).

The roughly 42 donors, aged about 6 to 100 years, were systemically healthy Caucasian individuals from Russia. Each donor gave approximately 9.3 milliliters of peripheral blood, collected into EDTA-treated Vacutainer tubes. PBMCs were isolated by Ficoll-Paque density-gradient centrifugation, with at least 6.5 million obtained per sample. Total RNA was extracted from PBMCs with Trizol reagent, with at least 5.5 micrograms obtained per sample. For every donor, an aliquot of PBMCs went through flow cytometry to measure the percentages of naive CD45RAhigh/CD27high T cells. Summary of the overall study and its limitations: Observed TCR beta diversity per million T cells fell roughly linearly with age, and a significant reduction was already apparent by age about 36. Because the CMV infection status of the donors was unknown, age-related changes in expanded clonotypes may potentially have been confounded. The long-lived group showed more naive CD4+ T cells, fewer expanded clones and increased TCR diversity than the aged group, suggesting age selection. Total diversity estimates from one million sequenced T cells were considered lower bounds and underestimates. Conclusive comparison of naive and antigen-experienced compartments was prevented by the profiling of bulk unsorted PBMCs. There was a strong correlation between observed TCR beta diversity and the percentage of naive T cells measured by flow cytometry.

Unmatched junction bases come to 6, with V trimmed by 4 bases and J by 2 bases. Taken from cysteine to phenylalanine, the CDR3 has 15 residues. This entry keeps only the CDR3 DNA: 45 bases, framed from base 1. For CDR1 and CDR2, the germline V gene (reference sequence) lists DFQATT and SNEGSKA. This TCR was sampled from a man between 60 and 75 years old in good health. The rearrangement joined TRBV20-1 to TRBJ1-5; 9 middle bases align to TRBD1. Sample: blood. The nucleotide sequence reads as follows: TGCAGTGCTAAAAACGACAGGGGGGGCAATCAGCCCCAGCATTTT. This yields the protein CSAKNDRGGNQPQHF.